The entry below describes one T cell receptor (beta chain). Sequenced by immunoSEQ multiplex PCR; TCRdb stores in-frame clones only, minus some. The sample has about 28,000 clones; roughly 89% are singletons. This entry comes from a study of T cell changes during pregnancy in multiple sclerosis. Deletions cut 4 bases from V and 1 base from J, with 8 bases between. The CDR3 extends over 14 amino acids. Germline assignment: CDR1 LNHDA and CDR2 SQIVND (reference sequence). This sequence joins TRBV19 and TRBJ1-5; D ambiguous. The sample here was CD4+ T cells from peripheral blood mononuclear cells, taken in the second trimester of pregnancy. The TCR originated in a female donor with multiple sclerosis, enrolled in a pregnancy study. CDR3 in amino acids: CASSTGRSNQPQHF. The CDR3 DNA is TGTGCCAGTAGTACCGGCAGGAGCAATCAGCCCCAGCATTTT.